These T cell receptor beta chains were read from a single sample in a study of control samples from healthy donors and cancer patients. Only in-frame clones appear in the TCRdb table, and some are missing; sequencing was by immunoSEQ multiplex PCR. The table lists fewer than 200,000 clones, around 90% of them singletons. The sample taken for sequencing was blood. These receptor sequences come from a woman aged 50 to 65 in good health. Each CDR3 is given with its conserved first and last residue. The D gene is left open where the match is weak.

V	D	J	CDR3
TRBV15	.	TRBJ1-5	CATSRDPDGGNQPQHF
TRBV7-2	.	TRBJ2-5	CASSFRNRMETQYF
TRBV5-1	.	TRBJ1-1	CASSLGTTGGEAFF
TRBV12-5	.	TRBJ1-1	CASGWSRDGEAFF
TRBV6-5	.	TRBJ1-1	CASRIWQNAEAFF
TRBV6-2/TRBV6-3	.	TRBJ2-6	CASSASGRPPYVLTF
TRBV7-8	.	TRBJ1-1	CASSLATGGRMNTEAFF
TRBV6-2/TRBV6-3	TRBD1	TRBJ1-6	CASSRQGEGSPLHF
TRBV25-1	.	TRBJ2-5	CASSRAGRETQYF
TRBV27	TRBD1	TRBJ2-7	CASSLLSGTGEQYEQYF
TRBV27	.	TRBJ2-7	CASSSRTLSYEQYF
TRBV9	.	TRBJ1-2	CASSPRTAVYGYTF
TRBV7-3	.	TRBJ2-2	CASSPRVNTGELFF
TRBV7-6	.	TRBJ1-4	CASSLAGGGEKLFF
TRBV7-9	.	TRBJ2-6	CASTQPRGGAGANVLTF
TRBV19	TRBD1	TRBJ1-6	CATAGGTYNSPLHF
TRBV6-5	.	TRBJ2-1	CASSYANPFPRSAPFF
TRBV3-1/TRBV3-2	.	TRBJ1-1	CASSGGQGTEAFF
TRBV24-1	.	TRBJ2-2	CATSEAGNTGELFF
TRBV12-3/TRBV12-4	.	TRBJ1-2	CASSLAGADGHTF
TRBV20-1	.	TRBJ1-1	CSASYMAAFF
TRBV5-4	TRBD2	TRBJ2-1	CASSSWGGLHNEQFF